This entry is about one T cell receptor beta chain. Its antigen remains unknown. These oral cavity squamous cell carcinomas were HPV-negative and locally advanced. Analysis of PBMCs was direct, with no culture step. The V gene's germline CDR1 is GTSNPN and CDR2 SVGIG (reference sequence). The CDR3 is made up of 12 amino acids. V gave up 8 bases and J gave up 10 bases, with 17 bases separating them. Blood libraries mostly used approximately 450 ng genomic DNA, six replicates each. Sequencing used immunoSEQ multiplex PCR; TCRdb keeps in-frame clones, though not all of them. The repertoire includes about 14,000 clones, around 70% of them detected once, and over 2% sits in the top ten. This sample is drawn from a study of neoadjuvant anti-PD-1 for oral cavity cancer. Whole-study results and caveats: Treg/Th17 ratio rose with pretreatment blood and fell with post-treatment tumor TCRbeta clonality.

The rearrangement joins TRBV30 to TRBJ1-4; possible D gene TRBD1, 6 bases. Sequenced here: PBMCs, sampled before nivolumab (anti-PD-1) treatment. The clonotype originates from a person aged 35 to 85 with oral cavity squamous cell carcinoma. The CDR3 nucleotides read TGTGCCATCTATGACAGGTCGGGAAAACTGTTTTTT. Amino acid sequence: CAIYDRSGKLFF. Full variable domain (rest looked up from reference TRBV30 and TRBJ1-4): SQTIHQWPATLVQPVGSPLSLECTVEGTSNPNLYWYRQAAGRGLQLLFYSVGIGQISSEVPQNLSASRPQDRQFILSSKKLLLSDSGFYLCAIYDRSGKLFFGSGTQLSVL.